The 11 T cell receptor beta chains in this list originate from one sample, sequenced in a study of T cell responses to AZD1222 COVID-19 vaccine. Sequenced by immunoSEQ multiplex PCR; TCRdb stores in-frame clones only, minus some. The table records about 120,000 clones, roughly nine tenths of them present only once. Specimen: peripheral blood, collected on day 0 of AZD1222 vaccination. Receptors originate from an adult in good health.

The J gene is TRBJ2-3, the V gene TRBV5-6; no firm D call. V was shortened by 3 bases and J by 1 base, with 9 bases between the two germline ends. Germline CDR1 SGHDT, CDR2 YYEEEE. The CDR3 has 14 residues. This CDR3 reads CASSSSFGTDTQYF. The CDR3 DNA sequence: TGTGCCAGCAGCTCCTCTTTCGGCACAGATACGCAGTATTTT.

This clone has more than one count but fewer than ten. This chain connects TRBV28 to TRBJ1-5; tentatively, D is TRBD1 (5 bases). CDR1 is MDHEN and CDR2 is SYDVKM in the germline V gene. Trimming shortened V by 6 bases and J by 2 bases, and 17 bases separated the two germline ends. The CDR3 contains 16 residues. The CDR3 DNA reads as TGTGCCAGCAGCTCCTTCTCGTGGGGGGGCAATCAGCCCCAGCATTTT. Translated: CASSSFSWGGNQPQHF. Supplemented by reference TRBV28 and TRBJ1-5, the full variable domain reads DVKVTQSSRYLVKRTGEKVFLECVQDMDHENMFWYRQDPGLGLRLIYFSYDVKMKEKGDIPEGYSVSREKKERFSLILESASTNQTSMYLCASSSFSWGGNQPQHFGDGTRLSIL.

This clone appeared once. The J gene is TRBJ1-5, the V gene TRBV18, with 8 bases identical to TRBD1. CDR1 is KGHSH and CDR2 is LQKENI in the germline V gene. The CDR3 is 15 residues long. V was clipped by 5 bases and J by 2 bases; unmatched bases: 5. The CDR3: CASSIDRGRNQPQHF. As DNA, the CDR3 is TGTGCCAGCTCAATCGACAGGGGCCGCAATCAGCCCCAGCATTTT.

The V call is TRBV4-1, the J call TRBJ1-6; 7 bases are shared with TRBD1. The CDR3 consists of 17 residues. V lost 3 bases, J lost 8 bases, and 13 bases stayed unmatched. The germline V gene has CDR1 MGHRA and CDR2 YSYEKL. DNA for the CDR3: TGCGCCAGCAGCCAGCCGACAGGGAAGGTTTCTGATTCACCCCTCCACTTT. This gives the protein CASSQPTGKVSDSPLHF.

The CDR3: CASTMGGRETQYF. The CDR3 DNA reads TGTGCCAGCACTATGGGGGGGAGGGAGACCCAGTACTTC. The chain recombines TRBV6-5 with TRBJ2-5, with 7 nucleotides matching TRBD2. J gave up 5 bases and V 7 bases, and 7 bases lay outside the gene matches. Per germline, CDR1 MNHEY and CDR2 SVGAGI. The CDR3 extends over 13 amino acids.

The chain joins TRBV28 to TRBJ2-5; unclear D gene. The germline V gene encodes CDR1 MDHEN and CDR2 SYDVKM. Deletions cut 2 bases from V and 5 bases from J, with 9 bases between. The CDR3 is made up of 13 amino acids. The CDR3 loop reads CASSLIGSETQYF. The CDR3 region has the DNA TGTGCCAGCAGTTTAATAGGGTCTGAGACCCAGTACTTC.

The chain links TRBV5-1 to TRBJ1-2; D might be TRBD1 (5 bases). Trimming pared 0 bases from V and 2 bases from J, leaving 8 bases between. Germline CDR1 is SGHRS and CDR2 is YFSETQ. This CDR3 has 14 amino acids. CDR3 nucleotides: TGCGCCAGCAGCTTGGCTCCAGGGAACTATGGCTACACCTTC. It translates to CASSLAPGNYGYTF.

A few counts support this clone. The genes are TRBV6-5 and TRBJ1-5; D is uncertain. V lost 0 bases to trimming and J lost 4 bases, with 10 bases between them. Germline V gene lookup returns CDR1 MNHEY and CDR2 SVGAGI. The CDR3 loop spans 15 amino acids. The CDR3 protein is CASSYSIRQNQPQHF. The CDR3 bases are TGTGCCAGCAGTTACTCGATTAGGCAAAATCAGCCCCAGCATTTT.

Details on this clone: One end of the junction does not line up with germline, which may come from a read error. This chain joins TRBV6-2 or TRBV6-3 and TRBJ2-3; D possibly matches TRBD1 or TRBD2 (5 bases each). The CDR3 runs to 12 residues. CDR1 MNHEY and CDR2 SVGEGT come from the germline V gene. CDR3 amino acids: CASSYSGRQINF. CDR3 DNA: TGTGCCAGCAGTTACTCGGGACGCCAGATAAATTTT.

The chain has TRBV7-2 and TRBJ2-7; D possibly corresponds to TRBD2 (6 bases). Germline assignment: CDR1 SGHTA and CDR2 FQGNSA. V was clipped by 5 bases and J by 1 base, with 21 bases between them. The CDR3 covers 17 residues. The CDR3 nucleotides are TGTGCCAGCAGCCCCCGGAGAGGGGAGGATGGGTCCTACGAGCAGTACTTC. It specifies CASSPRRGEDGSYEQYF.

The V and J genes are TRBV3-1 (or the pseudogene TRBV3-2) and TRBJ2-7; TRBD2 is a possible D gene (6 bases). The CDR3 runs 13 residues. Germline CDR1 LGHDT, CDR2 YNNKEL (reference sequence). V lost 5 bases and J lost 0, with 8 bases in between. This CDR3 is CASSAGYSYEQYF. DNA of the CDR3: TGTGCCAGCAGCGCGGGGTACTCCTACGAGCAGTACTTC.